Detailed here is one T cell receptor (beta chain). This CDR3 spans 14 amino acids. Trimming cost V 0 bases and J 5 bases; bases outside gene matches: 3. CDR1 is SGHRS, CDR2 YFSETQ, per germline. The source of the sample is a study of Graves' ophthalmopathy and Graves' hyperthyroidism. The authors amplified TCR beta CDR3 regions, and they did so from RNA transcripts for repertoire sequencing. HTBI primers served in a first-round RT-PCR, which a second-round multiplex PCR followed. TCRdb reprocessed the multiplex PCR reads via MiXCR and lists one record per CDR3 protein. Of roughly 380,000 distinct CDR3 sequences in the sample, roughly 14% were seen once.

The chain recombines TRBV5-1 with TRBJ2-5; 8 bases agree with TRBD1. Sequencing was done on a sample of peripheral blood. This TCR was sampled from a young woman with stable Graves' hyperthyroidism. The CDR3 DNA sequence: TGCGCCAGCAGCTTGGAGACAGGGGTTGAGACCCAGTACTTC. This encodes CASSLETGVETQYF.